This TCR beta chain was retrieved from a study of patients and donors after allogeneic stem cell transplantation (dated by TCRdb to between 2020 and 2021). The library was made by RT-PCR. Sequencing instrument: NextSeq 550. TCRdb reanalyzed the raw reads on its own, using fastp at Q25 for trimming and MiXCR for clone calling, and kept in-frame beta chains. One record per CDR3 amino acid sequence lists the most common genes and DNA. The sample table records about 960,000 distinct CDR3 sequences; 18% of these occur just once. The ten most abundant clones make up around 6% of the sample. On this clonotype itself: Its antigen is still unknown. The sample holds no much larger clone one base away, and base qualities are not on file.

Including the terminal cysteine and phenylalanine, the CDR3 comprises 16 residues. The only DNA kept is the CDR3, 48 bases in frame from the first base. V was cut back by 6 bases and J by 4 bases, leaving a gap of 18 bases between them. What was sequenced was blood, either unsorted or a sorted T cell fraction (not recorded which). The receptor's source is a human donor who was either an allogeneic HSCT recipient or a stem cell or donor lymphocyte infusion donor (not recorded which). It is not recorded whose cells these are; they may come from a transplant donor. The chain is made from TRBV12-3 or TRBV12-4 and TRBJ2-2, with TRBD2 perhaps the D gene, on 7 matching bases. The CDR3 has the sequence CASSPGGGPGTGELFF. In nucleotides, the sequence is TGTGCCAGCAGCCCTGGGGGGGGGCCGGGCACCGGGGAGCTGTTTTTT.